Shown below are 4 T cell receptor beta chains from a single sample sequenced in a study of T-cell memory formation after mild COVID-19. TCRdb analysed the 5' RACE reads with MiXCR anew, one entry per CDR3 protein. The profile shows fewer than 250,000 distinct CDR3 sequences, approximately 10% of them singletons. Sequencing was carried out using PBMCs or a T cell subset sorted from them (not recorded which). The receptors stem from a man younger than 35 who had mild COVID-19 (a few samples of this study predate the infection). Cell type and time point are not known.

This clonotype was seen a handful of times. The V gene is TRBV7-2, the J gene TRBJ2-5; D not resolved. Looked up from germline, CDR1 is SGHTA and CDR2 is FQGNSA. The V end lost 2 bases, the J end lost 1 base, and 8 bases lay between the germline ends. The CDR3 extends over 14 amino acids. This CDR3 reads CASSLYGPQETQYF. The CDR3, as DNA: TGTGCCAGCAGCTTATATGGGCCCCAAGAGACCCAGTACTTC.

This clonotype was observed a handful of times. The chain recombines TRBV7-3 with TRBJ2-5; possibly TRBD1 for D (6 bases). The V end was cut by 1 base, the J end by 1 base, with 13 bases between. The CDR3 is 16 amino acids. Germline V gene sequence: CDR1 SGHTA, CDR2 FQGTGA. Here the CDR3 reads CASSLSVGHGQETQYF. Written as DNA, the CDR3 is TGTGCCAGCAGCTTAAGTGTGGGACATGGCCAAGAGACCCAGTACTTC.

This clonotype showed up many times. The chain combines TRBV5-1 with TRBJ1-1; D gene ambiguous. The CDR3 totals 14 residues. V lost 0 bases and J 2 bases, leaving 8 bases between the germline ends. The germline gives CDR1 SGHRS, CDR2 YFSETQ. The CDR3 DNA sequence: TGCGCCAGCAGCTTGGCCCCAGCAAACACTGAAGCTTTCTTT. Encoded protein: CASSLAPANTEAFF.

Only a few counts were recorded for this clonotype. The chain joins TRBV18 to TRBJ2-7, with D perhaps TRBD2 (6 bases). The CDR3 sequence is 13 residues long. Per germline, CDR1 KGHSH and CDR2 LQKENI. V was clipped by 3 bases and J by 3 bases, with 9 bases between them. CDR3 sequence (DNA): TGTGCCAGCTCACCTCCCGGGGGCTACGAGCAGTACTTC. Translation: CASSPPGGYEQYF.